This entry lists 19 T cell receptor beta chains sequenced from one sample in a study of blood T cell repertoires in COVID-19. Method: immunoSEQ multiplex PCR; TCRdb's copy keeps in-frame clones and lacks some. The sample consists of more than 350,000 clones, roughly 90% of them appearing once. Source material: PBMCs or T cells enriched from blood (not recorded which). All receptors come from a woman between 18 and 29 years old who had been exposed to COVID-19.

In regard to this clone: Possible read error: a much larger clone is one base away. The chain has TRBV7-2 and TRBJ2-7; 12 nucleotides line up with TRBD2. The ends lost 6 bases at V and 0 bases at J; junction bases unmatched: 3. CDR1 and CDR2 (germline): SGHTA, FQGNSA. CDR3 length: 15 amino acids. DNA for the CDR3: TGTGCCAGCAGTCGGACTAGCGGGACCTCCTACGAGCAGTACTTC. Translating gives CASSRTSGTSYEQYF.

The sample holds a few counts of this clone. This chain joins TRBV4-3 and TRBJ2-7; TRBD1 matches 8 bases. Per germline, CDR1 LGHNA and CDR2 YSLEER. The V and J ends lost 0 bases and 7 bases, in that order; junction bases with no gene match: 8. The CDR3 length is 15 residues. The CDR3 spells CASSQDEGQGREQYF. The DNA for the CDR3 is TGCGCCAGCAGCCAAGATGAAGGACAGGGACGTGAGCAGTACTTC.

The chain has TRBV6-5 and TRBJ2-1, with 7 bases matching TRBD2. The CDR3 is 16 amino acids. The germline gives CDR1 MNHEY, CDR2 SVGAGI. V was clipped by 0 bases and J by 3 bases; unmatched bases: 5. CDR3 in DNA: TGTGCCAGCAGTTACTCGGGGGGGTTAGGCTACAATGAGCAGTTCTTC. Translation gives CASSYSGGLGYNEQFF.

This rearrangement joins TRBV20-1 to TRBJ2-3; possibly TRBD2 for D (6 bases). V gave up 3 bases and J gave up 0 bases, with 10 bases separating them. This CDR3 has 14 residues. From germline, CDR1 is DFQATT and CDR2 SNEGSKA (reference sequence). In DNA form, the CDR3 reads TGCAGTGCTAGTTCGGGACTTAGCACAGATACGCAGTATTTT. This sequence encodes CSASSGLSTDTQYF.

In this sample, this clone turned up once. The V and J genes are TRBV7-2 and TRBJ2-3; tentative D call: TRBD1 (5 bases). Germline V gene data show CDR1 as SGHTA and CDR2 as FQGNSA. V was clipped by 5 bases and J by 1 base, with 16 bases between them. The CDR3 spans 16 residues. The CDR3: CASSPRLTAGTDTQYF. CDR3 coding DNA: TGTGCCAGCAGCCCCCGCTTGACAGCCGGCACAGATACGCAGTATTTT.

The chain links TRBV18 to TRBJ1-1; D uncertain. Trimming cost V 3 bases and J 5 bases, with 7 bases left between them. From germline, CDR1 is KGHSH and CDR2 LQKENI. This CDR3 contains 12 residues. The CDR3 nucleotides read TGTGCCAGCTCACCGGGCGTTACTGAAGCTTTCTTT. Its translation: CASSPGVTEAFF. The variable domain in full, with the rest retrieved from reference TRBV18 and TRBJ1-1, is NAGVMQNPRHLVRRRGQEARLRCSPMKGHSHVYWYRQLPEEGLKFMVYLQKENIIDESGMPKERFSAEFPKEGPSILRIQQVVRGDSAAYFCASSPGVTEAFFGQGTRLTVV.

The chain has TRBV28 and TRBJ2-3; a weak D match, TRBD2 (5 bases). With 3 bases removed from V and 4 bases from J, the gap between germline ends came to 14 bases. Looked up from germline, CDR1 is MDHEN and CDR2 is SYDVKM. The CDR3 is 15 residues long. The CDR3 spells CASSLASERADTQYF. As DNA, the CDR3 is TGTGCCAGCAGTTTGGCGTCCGAGAGGGCAGATACGCAGTATTTT.

The V and J genes are TRBV24-1 and TRBJ1-2, with D uncertain. Germline assignment: CDR1 KGHDR and CDR2 SFDVKD. The CDR3 contains 11 residues. The ends were cut back, 4 bases at V and 5 bases at J, with 4 bases in the middle. CDR3 in amino acids: CATSDPYGYTF. The CDR3 DNA reads as TGTGCCACCAGTGACCCTTATGGCTACACCTTC.

The chain has TRBV11-2 and TRBJ2-1; a weak D match, TRBD2 (6 bases). The CDR3 has 17 amino acids. Germline V gene lookup returns CDR1 SGHAT and CDR2 FQNNGV. V was pared by 1 base and J by 4 bases, with 17 bases between. The CDR3, as DNA: TGTGCCAGCAGCTTAGGTGGAGGGGCTAGCCCTTACAATGAGCAGTTCTTC. It is translated as CASSLGGGASPYNEQFF. The full variable domain, completed using reference TRBV11-2 and TRBJ2-1, is EAGVAQSPRYKIIEKRQSVAFWCNPISGHATLYWYQQILGQGPKLLIQFQNNGVVDDSQLPKDRFSAERLKGVDSTLKIQPAKLEDSAVYLCASSLGGGASPYNEQFFGPGTRLTVL.

The chain couples TRBV5-4 to TRBJ2-1; TRBD1 matches 10 bases. The V and J ends lost 4 bases and 7 bases, in that order; junction bases with no gene match: 8. CDR1 is SGHNT and CDR2 is YYREEE in the germline V gene (reference sequence). The CDR3 extends over 15 amino acids. The CDR3 here is CASSDRDRGFNEQFF. CDR3 DNA: TGTGCCAGCAGCGACCGGGACAGGGGTTTTAATGAGCAGTTCTTC.

In this sample, this clone turned up once. The chain combines TRBV18 with TRBJ2-7; D is unclear. Trimming took off 2 bases at V and 2 bases at J, with 7 bases between the two ends. Germline assignment: CDR1 KGHSH and CDR2 LQKENI. This CDR3 region has 13 residues. CDR3 sequence: CASSPTATYEQYF. The DNA for the CDR3 is TGTGCCAGCTCACCAACAGCTACCTACGAGCAGTACTTC.

DNA of the CDR3: TGTGCCAGCAGCTTAGCTCCGGGGTCAGAGACCCAGTACTTC. Its protein product is CASSLAPGSETQYF. The chain joins TRBV11-2 to TRBJ2-5; TRBD2 is a possible D gene (5 bases). Deletions cut 1 base from V and 4 bases from J, with 10 bases between. The CDR3 runs 14 residues. Germline lookup yields CDR1 SGHAT and CDR2 FQNNGV.

The chain joins TRBV27 to TRBJ1-4, with 9 nucleotides matching TRBD1. The germline V gene has CDR1 MNHEY and CDR2 SMNVEV (reference sequence). The CDR3 consists of 15 residues. The junction had 5 bases not matched to a gene; V was cut back by 3 bases and J by 6 bases. CDR3 in amino acids: CASSFSTGGYEKLFF. Here the CDR3 DNA reads TGTGCCAGCAGTTTCTCGACAGGGGGTTATGAAAAACTGTTTTTT.

The CDR3 nucleotides read TGTGCCAGCAGCGGGGACTTGCAAGAGACCCAGTACTTC. Translated, it gives CASSGDLQETQYF. The V gene is TRBV9, the J gene TRBJ2-5, with a tentative D call TRBD2 (6 bases). Trimming shortened V by 3 bases and J by 2 bases, and 8 bases separated the two germline ends. The CDR3 runs 13 residues. Per the germline V gene, CDR1 is SGDLS and CDR2 is YYNGEE.

This clone has only one observation. The CDR3 nucleotides are TGTGCCACCAGTGTTGCAGGGGATAATGGCTACACCTTC. It specifies CATSVAGDNGYTF. The V gene is TRBV24-1, the J gene TRBJ1-2; the D gene is possibly TRBD1 (6 bases). CDR1 is KGHDR and CDR2 is SFDVKD in the germline V gene. Deletions cut 5 bases from V and 6 bases from J, with 12 bases between. This CDR3 has 13 residues.

Notes on this clone: The same CDR3 is also encoded by other DNA sequences in this sample. The rearrangement joins TRBV28 to TRBJ2-7, with TRBD1 identical over 9 bases. CDR1 is MDHEN and CDR2 is SYDVKM in the germline V gene. There are 15 residues in the CDR3. V dropped 4 bases and J dropped 0; count of bases not matched to a gene: 4. The CDR3 bases are TGTGCCAGCAGTTCACAGGGGGCCGGCTCCTACGAGCAGTACTTC. Protein sequence: CASSSQGAGSYEQYF.

The chain carries TRBV10-2 and TRBJ2-7; D may be TRBD1 (5 bases). Germline V gives CDR1 WSHSY, CDR2 SAAADI. V lost 3 bases and J 5 bases, leaving 11 bases between the germline ends. The length of the CDR3 is 13 residues. In nucleotides, the CDR3 is TGCGCCAGCAGTGACAGGGTCTGGGACGAGCAGTACTTC. Translating it yields CASSDRVWDEQYF.

The J gene is TRBJ2-3, the V gene TRBV11-3, with 13 bases fitting TRBD2. Germline V gene data show CDR1 as SGHNT and CDR2 as YENEEA. The CDR3 is 16 amino acids. The V gene end was trimmed by 5 bases and the J gene end by 2 bases; junction bases not matched to a gene: 4. CDR3 sequence (DNA): TGTGCCAGCAGCATCGGACTAGCGGGGGCCACAGATACGCAGTATTTT. It yields the protein CASSIGLAGATDTQYF.

The chain couples TRBV27 to TRBJ2-1; TRBD2 agrees at 10 bases. Germline assignment: CDR1 MNHEY and CDR2 SMNVEV (reference sequence). CDR3 length: 14 amino acids. The CDR3 DNA reads TGTTCCCCCCCTAGCGGGGGCCCCTACAATGAGCAGTTCTTC. It is translated as CSPPSGGPYNEQFF.